A single sample is the source of the 28 T cell receptor beta chains below, sequenced in a study of cytomegalovirus exposure and HLA in healthy donors. The PCR used 60 Vbeta and 13 Jbeta primers. Sequencing used immunoSEQ multiplex PCR; TCRdb keeps in-frame clones, though not all of them. The repertoire holds about 180,000 clones, over 60% seen once, with about 1.5% in the top ten. Material: PBMCs. Every receptor here comes from a man aged 18 to 29 in good health and CMV-seronegative.

This chain links TRBV6-5 with TRBJ1-1; 9 bases agree with TRBD1. The trim removed 6 bases at V and 6 bases at J, leaving 8 bases unmatched. From germline, CDR1 is MNHEY and CDR2 SVGAGI. The CDR3 runs to 14 residues. The CDR3 loop reads CASRPGQGWAEAFF. The CDR3 DNA follows: TGTGCCAGCAGGCCCGGACAGGGGTGGGCTGAAGCTTTCTTT.

The chain has TRBV29-1 and TRBJ1-1; 8 bases align to TRBD1. The V segment lost 4 bases and the J segment 7 bases; nucleotides outside the gene matches: 11. This CDR3 has 14 amino acids. CDR1 SQVTM and CDR2 ANQGSEA come from the germline V gene. This CDR3 reads CSVAGRGQVLEAFF. The CDR3 nucleotides are TGCAGCGTTGCGGGGAGGGGACAGGTCCTTGAAGCTTTCTTT.

There are a few counts of this clone. V is TRBV6-5 and J is TRBJ2-7, with D perhaps TRBD1 (6 bases). The CDR3 has 13 amino acids. The V end lost 6 bases, the J end lost 5 bases, and 14 bases lay between the germline ends. Germline assignment: CDR1 MNHEY and CDR2 SVGAGI. As DNA, the CDR3 is TGTGCCAGCAGCCACACAGGGTTCCACGAGCAGTACTTC. This translates into CASSHTGFHEQYF.

The rearrangement links TRBV4-2 to TRBJ2-1; possibly TRBD1 for D (5 bases). This CDR3 region has 16 residues. V shed 1 base and J shed 2 bases, with 12 bases lying between them. Germline CDR1 and CDR2: LGHNA and YNFKEQ. The CDR3 is CASSQGETATYNEQFF. The DNA for the CDR3 is TGTGCCAGCAGCCAAGGTGAGACAGCGACCTACAATGAGCAGTTCTTC.

The chain couples TRBV27 to TRBJ1-1; the D is unclear. The V gene lost 5 bases and the J gene lost 4 bases, with 20 bases spanning the gap. Germline CDR1 reads MNHEY; CDR2 reads SMNVEV (reference sequence). The CDR3 has 16 residues. CDR3 amino acids: CASSPRRAALATEAFF. The CDR3 nucleotides read TGTGCCAGCAGTCCCAGGAGAGCGGCGTTAGCCACTGAAGCTTTCTTT.

The chain combines TRBV4-1 with TRBJ1-2, with D hard to call. Germline CDR1 is MGHRA and CDR2 is YSYEKL. This CDR3 is 14 amino acids long. V was shortened by 4 bases and J by 7 bases, with 16 bases between the two germline ends. CDR3 in DNA: TGCGCCAGCAGCCCACGAGGAGGGTACGCTGGCTACACCTTC. This encodes CASSPRGGYAGYTF.

The genes are TRBV18 and TRBJ2-5, with 7 bases aligning to TRBD2. CDR1 and CDR2 (germline): KGHSH, LQKENI. The CDR3 is 14 residues long. With V trimmed by 6 bases and J by 8 bases, 12 bases remained unmatched. CDR3 sequence (DNA): TGTGCCAGCTCGCCGCTAAAGGGAGGGGTTACCCAGTACTTC. This encodes CASSPLKGGVTQYF.

The chain employs TRBV1 and TRBJ2-6; the listed D gene, TRBD1, was not tested against the DNA. TRBV1 is a known pseudogene. The CDR3 is 19 residues long. The CDR3 loop reads CTSSQDRERVRAGANVLTF. The CDR3 DNA sequence: TGCACCAGCAGCCAAGACAGGGAAAGGGTAAGGGCTGGGGCCAACGTCCTGACTTTC.

This clone was found once. The rearrangement joins TRBV28 to TRBJ2-5; 8 bases map to TRBD2. The CDR3 has 15 amino acids. CDR1 is MDHEN and CDR2 is SYDVKM in the germline V gene. V was clipped by 4 bases and J by 4 bases; unmatched bases: 8. As DNA, the CDR3 is TGTGCCAGCAGTTCGCGGGGGGCCATCCGAGAGACCCAGTACTTC. This gives the protein CASSSRGAIRETQYF.

This chain connects TRBV15 to TRBJ2-7, with D unclear. Trimming left V 1 base short and J 3 bases short, with 10 bases between. CDR1 is LNHNV, CDR2 YYDKDF, per germline (reference sequence). The CDR3 extends over 14 amino acids. The CDR3 nucleotides read TGTGCCACCAGCAGAGGCCGTCAGAACTACGAGCAGTACTTC. It encodes CATSRGRQNYEQYF.

This clone was seen a handful of times. The V call is TRBV19, the J call TRBJ2-7; 9 bases are shared with TRBD1. Trimming removed 5 bases from V and 5 bases from J; junction bases left unmatched: 10. This CDR3 contains 15 residues. Per the germline V gene, CDR1 is LNHDA and CDR2 is SQIVND (reference sequence). The CDR3 DNA follows: TGTGCCAGTAGTGCCGGACAGGGGCTCATGGACGAGCAGTACTTC. Its translation is CASSAGQGLMDEQYF.

Here the CDR3 DNA reads TGTGCCAGCAGCCGGGGGTGGGGTAACTATGGCTACACCTTC. This sequence encodes CASSRGWGNYGYTF. The J gene is TRBJ1-2, the V gene TRBV7-8, with D possibly matching TRBD1 (5 bases). V lost 5 bases and J lost 1, with 11 bases in between. The V gene's germline CDR1 is SGHVS and CDR2 FQNEAQ. The CDR3 spans 14 residues.

This clone appeared once. The V call is TRBV15, the J call TRBJ1-1, with D uncertain. CDR1 LNHNV and CDR2 YYDKDF come from the germline V gene (reference sequence). The V gene lost 1 base and the J gene lost 7 bases, with 10 bases spanning the gap. CDR3 size: 13 residues. The CDR3 DNA is TGTGCCACCAGCAGAGGACCGGAGGGTGAAGCTTTCTTT. Protein product: CATSRGPEGEAFF.

This chain connects TRBV6-6 to TRBJ1-6; no clear D. There are 15 residues in the CDR3. The V gene's germline CDR1 is MNHNY and CDR2 SVGAGI (reference sequence). V was shortened by 2 bases and J by 7 bases, with 12 bases between the two germline ends. The CDR3 coding sequence is TGTGCCAGCAGTTACCGGAGGTGGGAGAATTCACCCCTCCACTTT. This translates into CASSYRRWENSPLHF.

The rearrangement uses TRBV5-6 and TRBJ1-6; D might be TRBD1 (5 bases). The CDR3 totals 15 residues. Trimming pared 4 bases from V and 6 bases from J, leaving 14 bases between. Germline CDR1 and CDR2: SGHDT and YYEEEE. CDR3 DNA sequence: TGTGCCAGCAGCGCTAGGGGATCCCGTAATTCACCCCTCCACTTT. It codes for CASSARGSRNSPLHF.

This chain uses TRBV6-1 with TRBJ2-3; 11 bases match TRBD2. In germline, CDR1 is MNHNS, CDR2 SASEGT. V shed 4 bases and J 4 bases; nucleotides not matched to a gene: 4. This CDR3 is 15 amino acids long. For the CDR3, the DNA is TGTGCCAGCAGTGCACTAGCGGGAGACCCAGATACGCAGTATTTT. Amino acid sequence: CASSALAGDPDTQYF.

The V and J genes are TRBV7-2 and TRBJ2-7; 9 bases align to TRBD1. V lost 5 bases and J lost 4; bases outside the gene matches: 6. Germline CDR1 SGHTA, CDR2 FQGNSA. There are 14 residues in the CDR3. In nucleotides, the CDR3 is TGTGCCAGCAGCAAAGGGACAGGGTCTTACGAGCAGTACTTC. Translation: CASSKGTGSYEQYF.

V usage is TRBV6-1 and J usage is TRBJ1-2, with TRBD1 matching 7 bases. The CDR3 has 14 amino acids. The V and J ends lost 3 bases and 5 bases, in that order; junction bases with no gene match: 6. Germline values: CDR1 MNHNS, CDR2 SASEGT. CDR3 region: CASSDIAGGYGYTF. Here the CDR3 DNA reads TGTGCCAGCAGTGATATTGCAGGGGGTTATGGCTACACCTTC.

The chain carries TRBV27 and TRBJ2-5; tentatively, D is TRBD1 (5 bases). The end of the DNA fits TRBJ2-7 better, so the J call may be wrong. Per the germline V gene, CDR1 is MNHEY and CDR2 is SMNVEV (reference sequence). The CDR3 runs 15 residues. The CDR3 spells CASSLNRIDSYEQYF. In DNA, the CDR3 is TGTGCCAGCAGTTTGAACAGGATCGACTCCTACGAGCAGTACTTC.

This chain uses TRBV7-8 with TRBJ2-7; TRBD2 might be the D (6 bases). Trimming left V 10 bases short and J 3 bases short, with 13 bases between. CDR1 is SGHVS and CDR2 is FQNEAQ in the germline V gene. This CDR3 spans 12 amino acids. The CDR3 DNA is TGTGCCACCGAGCGGGTCGGCTACGAGCAGTACTTC. Translation: CATERVGYEQYF.

This sequence joins TRBV9 and TRBJ2-3, with D maybe TRBD2 (6 bases). The CDR3 extends over 16 amino acids. V was shortened by 1 base and J by 0 bases, with 12 bases between the two germline ends. Germline V gives CDR1 SGDLS, CDR2 YYNGEE. The CDR3 loop reads CASSVTGGSSTDTQYF. The CDR3 DNA reads as TGTGCCAGCAGCGTAACCGGGGGATCTAGCACAGATACGCAGTATTTT.

The chain employs TRBV2 and TRBJ1-2, with 8 nucleotides matching TRBD1. The CDR3 is 15 residues long. J was trimmed by 3 bases and V by 4 bases; bases with no gene match: 7. Per germline, CDR1 SNHLY and CDR2 FYNNEI. Here the CDR3 DNA reads TGTGCCAGCAGTGGAAGGACAGGGTTAGACTATGGCTACACCTTC. It codes for CASSGRTGLDYGYTF.

V and J are TRBV7-9 and TRBJ1-1; no clear D gene. Per the germline V gene, CDR1 is SEHNR and CDR2 is FQNEAQ (reference sequence). V dropped 4 bases and J dropped 1 base, with 7 bases sitting between them. CDR3 length equals 13 residues. CDR3 in DNA: TGTGCCAGCAGCTACGGAGAGAACACTGAAGCTTTCTTT. Encoded protein: CASSYGENTEAFF.

V is TRBV4-2 and J is TRBJ2-7; 9 nucleotides line up with TRBD1. The CDR3 covers 16 residues. Germline trimming cut 3 bases from V and 2 bases from J; bases unmatched to any gene: 8. Germline CDR1 LGHNA, CDR2 YNFKEQ. In DNA form, the CDR3 reads TGTGCCAGCAGCCATTCCCGGGACAGGGACCCCTACGAGCAGTACTTC. This gives the protein CASSHSRDRDPYEQYF.

Turning to this clone: The junction departs from the called germline gene at one end, perhaps through a read error. The V and J genes are TRBV28 and TRBJ2-7, with D perhaps TRBD1 (5 bases). The CDR3 has 13 residues. Germline CDR1 MDHEN, CDR2 SYDVKM. CDR3 DNA: TGTGCCAGCAGTGCCCTTGTACGACAGCCTCTGGACTTC. It specifies CASSALVRQPLDF. Based on the CDR3 plus reference TRBV28 and TRBJ2-7, the full variable domain is DVKVTQSSRYLVKRTGEKVFLECVQDMDHENMFWYRQDPGLGLRLIYFSYDVKMKEKGDIPEGYSVSREKKERFSLILESASTNQTSMYLCASSALVRQPLDFGPGTRLTVT.

The V gene is TRBV29-1, the J gene TRBJ2-7, with D unclear. Germline values: CDR1 SQVTM, CDR2 ANQGSEA. This CDR3 is 16 amino acids long. V was cut by 5 bases and J by 4 bases, with 24 bases left in between. The CDR3 protein is CSVPGSSGPSGYEQYF. DNA of the CDR3: TGCAGCGTTCCCGGGTCCTCCGGCCCCTCCGGGTACGAGCAGTACTTC.

This rearrangement joins TRBV27 to TRBJ1-2, with D possibly TRBD1 on 5 matching bases. V shed 2 bases and J shed 5 bases, with 12 bases lying between them. The CDR3 extends over 14 amino acids. CDR1 is MNHEY, CDR2 SMNVEV, per germline (reference sequence). CDR3 in amino acids: CASSLRGRFYGYTF. CDR3 DNA: TGTGCCAGCAGTTTAAGGGGCAGGTTTTATGGCTACACCTTC.

This chain links TRBV5-6 with TRBJ1-6; no firm D call. V was clipped by 4 bases and J by 1 base, with 12 bases between them. Germline values: CDR1 SGHDT, CDR2 YYEEEE. This CDR3 contains 16 residues. CDR3 in amino acids: CASSQVASSYNSPLHF. The DNA for the CDR3 is TGTGCCAGCAGCCAGGTAGCGTCGTCCTATAATTCACCCCTCCACTTT.